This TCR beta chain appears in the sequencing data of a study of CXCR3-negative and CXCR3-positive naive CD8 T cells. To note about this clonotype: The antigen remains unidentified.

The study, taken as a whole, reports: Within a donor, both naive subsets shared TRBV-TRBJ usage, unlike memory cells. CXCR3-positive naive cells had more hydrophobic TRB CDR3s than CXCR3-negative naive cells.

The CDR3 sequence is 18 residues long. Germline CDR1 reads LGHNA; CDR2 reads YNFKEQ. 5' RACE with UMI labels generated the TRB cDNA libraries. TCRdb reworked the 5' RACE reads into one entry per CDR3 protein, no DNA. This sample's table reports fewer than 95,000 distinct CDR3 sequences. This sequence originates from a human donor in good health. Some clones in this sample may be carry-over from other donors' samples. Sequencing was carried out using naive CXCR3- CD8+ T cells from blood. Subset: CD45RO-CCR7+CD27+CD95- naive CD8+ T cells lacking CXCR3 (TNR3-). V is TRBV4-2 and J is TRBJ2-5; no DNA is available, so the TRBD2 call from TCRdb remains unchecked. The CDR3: CASSQEPGLAVKQETQYF.